Listed below are T cell receptor beta chains from one sample, sequenced in a study of technical replicates of blood from a handful of donors. Using immunoSEQ multiplex PCR, the repertoire was profiled, and TCRdb retains in-frame clones only, with some absent. The sample lists 70,000 or so clones; over 75% were seen once. The specimen was PBMCs. The receptors here all came from a human donor in good health. Some clones in this sample may be carry-over from other donors' samples. Each CDR3 is given with its conserved first and last residue. A D gene is named only where the DNA matches it firmly. Not every row has a clone size; where given, it reads once, few, many or a size class.

v_gene	j_gene	abundance	d_gene	CDR3aa	CDR3nt
TRBV6-1	TRBJ2-2	few	NA	CASSEGLLPTGELFF	TGTGCCAGCAGTGAAGGGTTACTTCCGACCGGGGAGCTGTTTTTT
TRBV20-1	TRBJ1-1	NA	NA	CSARGGDEAFF	TGCAGTGCTAGAGGGGGGGATGAAGCTTTCTTT
TRBV12-5	TRBJ1-1	few	NA	CASGLADWNTEAFF	TGTGCTAGTGGTTTGGCGGACTGGAACACTGAAGCTTTCTTT
TRBV9	TRBJ2-7	once	NA	CASSVGTGNYEQYF	TGTGCCAGCAGCGTCGGAACGGGTAACTACGAGCAGTACTTC
TRBV11-3	TRBJ1-1	NA	NA	CASSSGRGRAFF	TGTGCCAGCAGCTCGGGACGGGGGAGAGCTTTCTTT
TRBV7-6	TRBJ2-2	many	TRBD1	CASSTDRGWSNTGELFF	TGTGCCAGCAGCACGGACAGGGGGTGGTCGAACACCGGGGAGCTGTTTTTT
TRBV30	TRBJ1-3	NA	TRBD1	CAWSGDRTMLRNTIYF	TGTGCCTGGAGCGGGGACAGAACCATGCTTCGAAACACCATATATTTT
TRBV11-2	TRBJ2-7	NA	NA	CASSPPRASVNEQYF	TGTGCCAGCAGCCCCCCCCGTGCTAGCGTGAACGAGCAGTACTTC
TRBV7-8	TRBJ2-3	NA	NA	CASSLDSRGTQYF	TGTGCCAGCAGCTTGGACTCCCGGGGTACGCAGTATTTT
TRBV2	TRBJ1-5	NA	TRBD1	CASNTQGNNQPQHF	TGTGCCAGCAATACACAGGGGAACAATCAGCCCCAGCATTTT
TRBV5-4	TRBJ2-1	NA	NA	CASSLSLAREQFF	TGTGCCAGCAGCTTGAGTCTAGCACGGGAGCAGTTCTTC
TRBV15	TRBJ1-6	NA	NA	CATSRDTGLDSPLHF	TGTGCCACCAGCAGAGATACAGGGTTAGATTCACCCCTCCACTTT
TRBV7-2	TRBJ2-3	NA	TRBD1	CASSRSRPGQGTDTQYF	TGTGCCAGCAGCCGTAGCCGACCGGGACAGGGAACAGATACGCAGTATTTT
TRBV5-1	TRBJ2-4	NA	TRBD1	CASSGGDRKAKNIQYF	TGCGCCAGCAGCGGCGGGGACAGGAAGGCCAAAAACATTCAGTACTTC
TRBV2	TRBJ2-7	NA	TRBD1	CASSGLTGTGGSHEQYF	TGTGCCAGCAGTGGGCTTACCGGGACAGGGGGCTCCCACGAGCAGTACTTC
TRBV12-5	TRBJ2-7	NA	NA	CASGLASLPGEYF	TGTGCTAGTGGTTTGGCCTCCCTCCCCGGGGAGTACTTC
TRBV7-2	TRBJ2-7	once	TRBD1	CASSFDRGLEQYF	TGTGCCAGCAGCTTCGACAGGGGCCTCGAGCAGTACTTC
TRBV14	TRBJ1-2	NA	NA	CASSQYSGYTF	TGTGCCAGCAGCCAATATTCTGGCTACACCTTC
TRBV6-6	TRBJ2-3	NA	NA	CASSSTTDTQYF	TGTGCCAGCAGTAGCACCACAGATACGCAGTATTTT